These 27 T cell receptor beta chains share one sample of origin, sequenced in a study of T cells in pancreatic ductal adenocarcinoma. No neoadjuvant therapy was given to the selected pancreatic ductal adenocarcinoma patients before their surgery. The assay was immunoSEQ multiplex PCR, and TCRdb's table has in-frame clones only and misses some. The profile covers about 98,000 clones, with 90% to 95% appearing a single time and about 3.4% taken by the ten largest. Sequencing input: PBMCs. The receptors here all came from a human donor with pancreatic ductal adenocarcinoma.

The CDR3 here is CAISERTTGYYF. CDR3 sequence (DNA): TGTGCCATCAGTGAGCGGACTACCGGGTATTACTTC. This chain links TRBV10-3 with TRBJ2-7, with D perhaps TRBD2 (6 bases). Germline-derived CDR1 and CDR2 are ENHRY and SYGVKD. CDR3 length: 12 amino acids. The V end lost 2 bases, the J end lost 13 bases, and 15 bases lay between the germline ends.

This chain joins TRBV7-8 and TRBJ2-2; 8 bases are a match to TRBD2. Germline V gene lookup returns CDR1 SGHVS and CDR2 FQNEAQ. The junction had 3 bases not matched to a gene; V was cut back by 5 bases and J by 1 base. This CDR3 comprises 15 residues. CDR3 nucleotide sequence: TGTGCCAGCAGCACGACTAGCGTGAACACCGGGGAGCTGTTTTTT. Protein: CASSTTSVNTGELFF.

The V and J genes are TRBV11-1 and TRBJ2-1; 8 nucleotides agree with TRBD1. Germline CDR1 is SGHAT and CDR2 is FQDESV (reference sequence). CDR3 length equals 14 residues. With 1 base clipped from V and 10 bases from J, the junction kept 6 bases outside the gene matches. This CDR3 is CASSLGVQGGEQFF. CDR3 nucleotides: TGTGCCAGCAGCTTAGGTGTACAGGGGGGCGAGCAGTTCTTC.

The count of this clone is one. This chain connects TRBV21-1 to TRBJ2-7; the table calls TRBD2, which could not be checked here. TRBV21-1 is assigned pseudogene status. CDR3 length: 13 amino acids. Here the CDR3 reads CASSRKRENEQYF. In nucleotides, the CDR3 is TGTGCCAGCAGCAGAAAGCGGGAGAACGAGCAGTACTTC.

The chain recombines TRBV5-1 with TRBJ2-1; D perhaps matches TRBD1 (6 bases). Looked up from germline, CDR1 is SGHRS and CDR2 is YFSETQ. This CDR3 contains 12 residues. Trimming left V 4 bases short and J 7 bases short, with 9 bases between. CDR3 amino acids: CASSTQGNEQFF. The CDR3 DNA reads as TGCGCCAGCAGCACCCAGGGGAATGAGCAGTTCTTC.

This clone came up a few times. The chain links TRBV10-1 to TRBJ2-7; 10 positions match TRBD2. V shed 8 bases and J 3 bases; nucleotides not matched to a gene: 4. Germline V CDR1 and CDR2: WNHNN, SYGVQD (reference sequence). This CDR3 is built from 13 residues. The CDR3 DNA is TGCGCCAGCCTAGCGGGAGCTTACTACGAGCAGTACTTC. Translation: CASLAGAYYEQYF.

J is TRBJ2-7 and V is TRBV14; 8 positions agree with TRBD2. The CDR3 loop spans 12 amino acids. Trimming at V came to 6 bases and at J to 5 bases, leaving 3 bases not matched to a gene. CDR1 is SGHDN and CDR2 is FVKESK in the germline V gene. The CDR3 DNA sequence: TGTGCCAGCAGTCGGGGGGGGCACGAGCAGTACTTC. This gives the protein CASSRGGHEQYF.

V usage is TRBV2 and J usage is TRBJ2-1; 14 nucleotides match TRBD2. The V gene's germline CDR1 is SNHLY and CDR2 FYNNEI. The CDR3 is made up of 16 amino acids. V lost 4 bases, J lost 1 base, and 0 bases stayed unmatched. The CDR3: CASSGTSGRSYNEQFF. The CDR3 coding sequence is TGTGCCAGCAGTGGGACTAGCGGGAGGTCCTACAATGAGCAGTTCTTC.

This clone was recorded a few times. CDR3 sequence: CASSGLFGYTF. The CDR3 DNA sequence: TGTGCCAGCAGTGGACTCTTTGGCTACACCTTC. The chain is built from TRBV27 and TRBJ1-2; no reliable D call. This CDR3 is 11 amino acids long. CDR1 is MNHEY and CDR2 is SMNVEV in the germline V gene (reference sequence). The V end was cut by 5 bases, the J end by 7 bases, with 8 bases between.

V usage is TRBV28 and J usage is TRBJ2-7; a weak D match, TRBD1 (5 bases). The CDR3 is made up of 16 amino acids. CDR1 is MDHEN and CDR2 is SYDVKM in the germline V gene. Trimming removed 5 bases at V and 0 bases at J, with 17 bases between. Here the CDR3 DNA reads TGTGCCAGCAGTCCCTCAACAGGTCCAAGCTCCTACGAGCAGTACTTC. It yields the protein CASSPSTGPSSYEQYF.

This clone was observed a single time. The CDR3 reads CASSVGVASNQPQHF. As DNA, the CDR3 is TGTGCCAGCAGCGTCGGGGTCGCTAGCAATCAGCCCCAGCATTTT. The V and J genes are TRBV9 and TRBJ1-5; D is uncertain. Trimming shortened V by 2 bases and J by 0 bases, and 9 bases separated the two germline ends. CDR3 size: 15 residues. CDR1 is SGDLS and CDR2 is YYNGEE in the germline V gene.

V gene TRBV30 combines with J gene TRBJ2-5, with D perhaps matching TRBD2 (5 bases). The V gene's germline CDR1 is GTSNPN and CDR2 SVGIG (reference sequence). The ends were cut back, 0 bases at V and 3 bases at J, with 20 bases in the middle. The CDR3 loop spans 17 amino acids. The CDR3 reads CAWSVQSGGSYKETQYF. The CDR3 DNA reads as TGTGCCTGGAGTGTACAAAGCGGCGGTTCTTACAAAGAGACCCAGTACTTC. Based on the CDR3 plus reference TRBV30 and TRBJ2-5, the full variable domain is SQTIHQWPATLVQPVGSPLSLECTVEGTSNPNLYWYRQAAGRGLQLLFYSVGIGQISSEVPQNLSASRPQDRQFILSSKKLLLSDSGFYLCAWSVQSGGSYKETQYFGPGTRLLVL.

The V call is TRBV7-9, the J call TRBJ1-2; tentatively, D is TRBD1 (5 bases). V lost 2 bases to trimming and J lost 8 bases, with 6 bases between them. From germline, CDR1 is SEHNR and CDR2 FQNEAQ (reference sequence). The CDR3 is 11 amino acids. In DNA, the CDR3 is TGTGCCAGCAGCTTAACAGGAGGCTACACCTTC. Amino acid sequence: CASSLTGGYTF. The complete variable domain, with remaining parts taken from reference TRBV7-9 and TRBJ1-2, reads DTGVSQNPRHKITKRGQNVTFRCDPISEHNRLYWYRQTLGQGPEFLTYFQNEAQLEKSRLLSDRFSAERPKGSFSTLEIQRTEQGDSAMYLCASSLTGGYTFGSGTRLTVV.

The chain carries TRBV7-8 and TRBJ2-4; a weak D match, TRBD2 (6 bases). Trimming shortened V by 11 bases and J by 6 bases, and 23 bases separated the two germline ends. Germline V CDR1 and CDR2: SGHVS, FQNEAQ. The CDR3 runs to 15 residues. CDR3 sequence (DNA): TGTGCCTCCTTCTTGTGGGGGGATGAGGGAAACATTCAGTACTTC. Translated, it gives CASFLWGDEGNIQYF. Together with reference TRBV7-8 and TRBJ2-4, the CDR3 gives the full variable domain: GAGVSQSPRYKVAKRGQDVALRCDPISGHVSLFWYQQALGQGPEFLTYFQNEAQLDKSGLPSDRFFAERPEGSVSTLKIQRTQQEDSAVYLCASFLWGDEGNIQYFGAGTRLSVL.

This clone has only one observation. This rearrangement joins TRBV6-5 to TRBJ2-7, with 9 bases matching TRBD2. The CDR3 is 15 amino acids. The V segment lost 4 bases and the J segment 2 bases; nucleotides outside the gene matches: 6. Germline assignment: CDR1 MNHEY and CDR2 SVGAGI. CDR3 DNA: TGTGCCAGCAGTTCCCCGGGACTAGCCACCTACGAGCAGTACTTC. This gives the protein CASSSPGLATYEQYF.

The chain employs TRBV6-5 and TRBJ1-2; D gene unclear. From germline, CDR1 is MNHEY and CDR2 SVGAGI. This CDR3 is built from 14 residues. With 0 bases removed from V and 0 bases from J, the gap between germline ends came to 5 bases. The CDR3 spells CASSYSTTNYGYTF. The CDR3 coding sequence is TGTGCCAGCAGTTACTCGACAACTAACTATGGCTACACCTTC.

The sample holds one count of this clone. The V call is TRBV30, the J call TRBJ2-7; 9 bases match TRBD1. Germline assignment: CDR1 GTSNPN and CDR2 SVGIG (reference sequence). V shed 5 bases, J shed 6 bases, and the junction held 5 bases outside the gene matches. This CDR3 comprises 12 residues. This CDR3 is CAWATTGGEQYF. The CDR3 DNA sequence: TGTGCCTGGGCTACGACAGGGGGCGAGCAGTACTTC. Combining the CDR3 with reference TRBV30 and TRBJ2-7 gives the whole variable domain SQTIHQWPATLVQPVGSPLSLECTVEGTSNPNLYWYRQAAGRGLQLLFYSVGIGQISSEVPQNLSASRPQDRQFILSSKKLLLSDSGFYLCAWATTGGEQYFGPGTRLTVT.

This clone was counted a few times. V is TRBV29-1 and J is TRBJ2-7, with TRBD1 matching 9 bases. The CDR3 extends over 13 amino acids. The J segment lost 1 base and the V segment lost 4 bases, leaving 2 bases of the junction unmatched. Germline assignment: CDR1 SQVTM and CDR2 ANQGSEA. The CDR3 DNA reads TGCAGCGTTGGGGGGACAGGGTCCTACGAGCAGTACTTC. Its protein is CSVGGTGSYEQYF.

The chain is built from TRBV18 and TRBJ2-7; D gene uncertain. This CDR3 comprises 15 residues. V lost 3 bases, J lost 4 bases, and 16 bases lay in between. Germline loops: CDR1 KGHSH, CDR2 LQKENI. DNA of the CDR3: TGTGCCAGCTCACCGAGAGAGAATTCCCTATACGAGCAGTACTTC. This encodes CASSPRENSLYEQYF.

The sample holds one count of this clone. The chain has TRBV5-1 and TRBJ2-7; 11 bases map to TRBD2. The V and J ends lost 5 bases and 2 bases, in that order; junction bases with no gene match: 0. Germline V gives CDR1 SGHRS, CDR2 YFSETQ. The CDR3 spans 13 residues. In DNA, the CDR3 is TGCGCCAGCAGGACTAGCGGGACCTACGAGCAGTACTTC. Protein: CASRTSGTYEQYF.

This chain uses TRBV19 with TRBJ2-3; the D gene is possibly TRBD2 (6 bases). Germline values: CDR1 LNHDA, CDR2 SQIVND (reference sequence). This CDR3 is 14 amino acids long. The ends were cut back, 8 bases at V and 4 bases at J, with 16 bases in the middle. The CDR3 DNA is TGTGCCAGTGCTCCCGGGAGTGTCGCAGATACGCAGTATTTT. Its translation is CASAPGSVADTQYF.

The chain uses TRBV5-4 and TRBJ2-7, with D possibly being TRBD2 (5 bases). The CDR3 length is 14 residues. Trimming removed 1 base from V and 2 bases from J, with 10 bases in between. Germline CDR1 and CDR2: SGHNT and YYREEE (reference sequence). The CDR3 sequence is CASSLMGETYEQYF. CDR3 nucleotides: TGTGCCAGCAGCTTGATGGGAGAGACCTACGAGCAGTACTTC.

The chain employs TRBV30 and TRBJ2-4, with 7 nucleotides matching TRBD2. Germline V gives CDR1 GTSNPN, CDR2 SVGIG (reference sequence). This CDR3 region has 16 residues. V was clipped by 3 bases and J by 0 bases; unmatched bases: 8. Here the CDR3 DNA reads TGTGCCTGGAGGGGCGGGAGTGTGTCAGCCAAAAACATTCAGTACTTC. This translates into CAWRGGSVSAKNIQYF.

The rearrangement links TRBV2 to TRBJ2-3; no firm D call. Per germline, CDR1 SNHLY and CDR2 FYNNEI. CDR3 length: 15 residues. Trimming took off 3 bases at V and 0 bases at J, with 10 bases between the two ends. DNA for the CDR3: TGTGCCAGCAGTGAGATGGAGACTAGCACAGATACGCAGTATTTT. The encoded protein is CASSEMETSTDTQYF.

This clone turned up a few times. This chain connects TRBV27 to TRBJ2-5; 9 positions match TRBD2. Losses at the gene ends were 6 bases for V and 4 bases for J; bases not matched to a gene: 9. CDR1 and CDR2 from the germline V gene are MNHEY and SMNVEV (reference sequence). This CDR3 has 15 residues. CDR3: CASSKLSGSGETQYF. The CDR3 coding sequence is TGTGCCAGCAGCAAACTTAGCGGGAGTGGAGAGACCCAGTACTTC.

This CDR3 reads CASSLQGAQETQYF. The CDR3 DNA reads TGTGCCAGCAGTCTTCAGGGGGCCCAAGAGACCCAGTACTTC. The genes are TRBV2 and TRBJ2-5; TRBD1 aligns across 8 bases. CDR3 length equals 14 residues. Germline values: CDR1 SNHLY, CDR2 FYNNEI. Germline trimming cut 5 bases from V and 1 base from J; bases unmatched to any gene: 3. The complete variable domain, with remaining parts taken from reference TRBV2 and TRBJ2-5, reads EPEVTQTPSHQVTQMGQEVILRCVPISNHLYFYWYRQILGQKVEFLVSFYNNEISEKSEIFDDQFSVERPDGSNFTLKIRSTKLEDSAMYFCASSLQGAQETQYFGPGTRLLVL.

V is TRBV11-2 and J is TRBJ1-1; D is unclear. Trimming pared 4 bases from V and 5 bases from J, leaving 8 bases between. From germline, CDR1 is SGHAT and CDR2 FQNNGV. The CDR3 has 12 residues. CDR3 region: CASSSLETEAFF. CDR3 nucleotides: TGTGCCAGCAGCTCACTAGAGACTGAAGCTTTCTTT.